These 21 T cell receptor beta chains originate from one sample sequenced in a study of vaccination and CD4 T cells after COVID-19. Treatment: approximately 9-day PBMC culture with coronavirus spike peptide pools or control peptides (ViraFEST assay). Antigens of these TCRs are unknown. The Oncomine TCR Beta short-read assay sequenced DNA from cultured CD4+ T cells. One entry per CDR3 protein, called by TCRdb with MiXCR from the PCR reads. The data hold more than 15,000 distinct CDR3 sequences, with 65% to 80% observed a single time. Material for sequencing was CD4+ T cells from blood, cultured in vitro. Receptors originate from a human donor who had recovered from COVID-19.

This chain links TRBV6-5 with TRBJ2-1, with 8 positions matching TRBD2. The CDR3 sequence is 16 residues long. The junction had 8 bases not matched to a gene; V was cut back by 2 bases and J by 5 bases. CDR1 and CDR2 (germline): MNHEY, SVGAGI. CDR3 loop: CASSYAGLVVNNEQFF. CDR3 DNA sequence: TGTGCCAGCAGTTACGCGGGACTAGTGGTGAACAATGAGCAGTTCTTC.

The J gene is TRBJ1-1, the V gene TRBV7-2, with D perhaps TRBD1 (6 bases). Germline CDR1 SGHTA, CDR2 FQGNSA. The CDR3 is made up of 16 amino acids. V dropped 5 bases and J dropped 1 base, with 17 bases sitting between them. This CDR3 is CASSRGAGRSNTEAFF. In DNA form, the CDR3 reads TGTGCCAGCAGCCGGGGGGCGGGGCGATCGAACACTGAAGCTTTCTTT.

The gene calls are TRBV6-2 or TRBV6-3 and TRBJ1-3; no definite D call. V lost 2 bases and J 4 bases, leaving 9 bases between the germline ends. In germline, CDR1 is MNHEY, CDR2 SVGEGT. This CDR3 comprises 14 residues. In DNA, the CDR3 is TGTGCCAGCAGTTACGGTCGGCAGGGAAACACCATATATTTT. Translated, it gives CASSYGRQGNTIYF.

The sample holds one count of this clonotype. V and J are TRBV19 and TRBJ1-5; D uncertain. V was trimmed by 5 bases and J by 5 bases, leaving 16 bases between them. Germline CDR1 reads LNHDA; CDR2 reads SQIVND (reference sequence). The CDR3 extends over 15 amino acids. CDR3 nucleotide sequence: TGTGCCAGTAGTTTGCAAAGGACCGACCATCAGCCCCAGCATTTT. The encoded protein is CASSLQRTDHQPQHF.

The chain recombines TRBV7-9 with TRBJ1-2; 8 bases are shared with TRBD1. CDR1 is SEHNR, CDR2 FQNEAQ, per germline (reference sequence). The junction had 13 bases not matched to a gene; V was cut back by 5 bases and J by 2 bases. This CDR3 comprises 17 residues. CDR3 sequence: CASSTGYHRTGNYGYTF. The CDR3 region has the DNA TGTGCCAGCAGCACCGGATACCACCGGACAGGGAACTATGGCTACACCTTC.

This rearrangement joins TRBV11-2 to TRBJ2-5; D gene ambiguous. V was clipped by 2 bases and J by 2 bases, with 3 bases between them. Germline lookup yields CDR1 SGHAT and CDR2 FQNNGV. The CDR3 is 12 residues long. CDR3 protein: CASSLTQETQYF. The CDR3 DNA reads TGTGCCAGCAGCTTAACACAAGAGACCCAGTACTTC.

This sequence joins TRBV28 and TRBJ2-2, with TRBD1 identical over 7 bases. The germline gives CDR1 MDHEN, CDR2 SYDVKM. The junction had 12 bases not matched to a gene; V was cut back by 6 bases and J by 2 bases. CDR3 length equals 17 residues. CDR3: CASSLGARTGNTGELFF. CDR3 DNA: TGTGCCAGCAGCCTTGGGGCCAGGACAGGCAACACCGGGGAGCTGTTTTTT. Based on the CDR3 plus reference TRBV28 and TRBJ2-2, the full variable domain is DVKVTQSSRYLVKRTGEKVFLECVQDMDHENMFWYRQDPGLGLRLIYFSYDVKMKEKGDIPEGYSVSREKKERFSLILESASTNQTSMYLCASSLGARTGNTGELFFGEGSRLTVL.

The chain couples TRBV28 to TRBJ1-1, with a possible D match to TRBD1 (5 bases). The ends were cut back, 5 bases at V and 1 base at J, with 14 bases in the middle. The CDR3 sequence is 15 residues long. Germline CDR1 reads MDHEN; CDR2 reads SYDVKM. The CDR3 nucleotides are TGTGCCAGCAGTCTACCTGCCGACAGGAACACTGAAGCTTTCTTT. It codes for CASSLPADRNTEAFF.

In DNA, the CDR3 is TGTGCCAGCACCCCCGGCGTCAACTATGGCTACACCTTC. This translates into CASTPGVNYGYTF. The chain is built from TRBV5-6 and TRBJ1-2, with unresolved D. The CDR3 runs to 13 residues. The germline gives CDR1 SGHDT, CDR2 YYEEEE. Trimming removed 6 bases from V and 2 bases from J, with 11 bases in between.

The chain links TRBV20-1 to TRBJ2-5; a weak D match, TRBD2 (6 bases). Germline V gives CDR1 DFQATT, CDR2 SNEGSKA (reference sequence). The germline V and J ends were trimmed by 1 base and 1 base, with 10 bases remaining between them. The CDR3 totals 14 residues. CDR3: CSARGGGVQETQYF. The CDR3 DNA is TGCAGTGCTAGAGGTGGCGGGGTCCAAGAGACCCAGTACTTC.

This clonotype has a handful of counts. The gene calls are TRBV7-2 and TRBJ2-5; D unresolved. Trimming stripped 8 bases from V and 5 bases from J, with 9 bases between. The CDR3 totals 11 residues. Germline-derived CDR1 and CDR2 are SGHTA and FQGNSA. The CDR3 nucleotides read TGTGCCAGCCGTGGAGACGAGACCCAGTACTTC. Amino acid sequence: CASRGDETQYF.

The CDR3 region is CSAAGRGETQYF. The CDR3 region has the DNA TGCAGTGCTGCGGGCAGGGGTGAGACCCAGTACTTC. V and J are TRBV20-1 and TRBJ2-5, with D possibly TRBD1 on 6 matching bases. The V gene lost 5 bases and the J gene lost 5 bases, with 12 bases spanning the gap. CDR1 is DFQATT, CDR2 SNEGSKA, per germline (reference sequence). The CDR3 sequence is 12 residues long.

This chain connects TRBV20-1 to TRBJ2-7; the match to TRBD1 covers 9 bases. J gave up 2 bases and V 5 bases, and 7 bases lay outside the gene matches. The germline gives CDR1 DFQATT, CDR2 SNEGSKA (reference sequence). The CDR3 spans 14 residues. The CDR3 DNA sequence: TGCAGTGCTCGGAATAACAGGGGGCCCTACGAGCAGTACTTC. Amino acids: CSARNNRGPYEQYF.

This chain links TRBV6-5 with TRBJ2-7; D tentatively reads TRBD1 or TRBD2 (6 bases each). Germline CDR1 and CDR2: MNHEY and SVGAGI. This CDR3 region has 18 residues. The germline V and J ends were trimmed by 0 bases and 5 bases, with 23 bases remaining between them. The CDR3: CASSYSARGPTGGDEQYF. The CDR3 DNA reads TGTGCCAGCAGTTACTCGGCCCGGGGACCGACAGGAGGGGACGAGCAGTACTTC.

The rearrangement uses TRBV7-3 and TRBJ2-1; TRBD2 matches at 14 bases. The CDR3 runs to 15 residues. Germline values: CDR1 SGHTA, CDR2 FQGTGA. Germline trimming cut 5 bases from V and 5 bases from J; bases unmatched to any gene: 2. The CDR3 region is CASSATSGRDNEQFF. The CDR3 DNA sequence: TGTGCCAGCAGCGCGACTAGCGGGAGGGACAATGAGCAGTTCTTC.

This sequence joins TRBV7-2 and TRBJ2-7, with a tentative D call TRBD2 (6 bases). From germline, CDR1 is SGHTA and CDR2 FQGNSA. With 5 bases removed from V and 3 bases from J, the gap between germline ends came to 11 bases. This CDR3 has 13 residues. This chain's CDR3 is CASSAGMRYEQYF. CDR3 bases: TGTGCCAGCAGCGCGGGGATGCGCTACGAGCAGTACTTC.

This clonotype showed up just a few times. The junction and the germline gene differ at one end; a read error may be behind it. The gene calls are TRBV7-7 and TRBJ2-7, with D perhaps matching TRBD1 or TRBD2 (7 bases each). This CDR3 comprises 14 residues. Per germline, CDR1 SSHAT and CDR2 FNYEAQ (reference sequence). The CDR3, as DNA: TGTGCTAGCAGCTTAGCGGCAGGGGGGGGCGAGCAGTACTTC. Amino acids: CASSLAAGGGEQYF.

The gene calls are TRBV6-5 and TRBJ2-7; TRBD1 or TRBD2 may be the D gene (5 bases each). The germline V and J ends were trimmed by 0 bases and 0 bases, with 9 bases remaining between them. Germline V CDR1 and CDR2: MNHEY, SVGAGI. The CDR3 has 15 amino acids. The CDR3 DNA follows: TGTGCCAGCAGTTACTCGAACGGGGCCTCCTACGAGCAGTACTTC. Encoded protein: CASSYSNGASYEQYF.

The chain combines TRBV18 with TRBJ1-1; the D is unclear. Germline V CDR1 and CDR2: KGHSH, LQKENI. The CDR3 has 15 residues. Trimming cost V 3 bases and J 4 bases, with 15 bases left between them. The CDR3: CASSPTEGAGTEAFF. CDR3 nucleotides: TGTGCCAGCTCACCCACCGAGGGAGCGGGCACTGAAGCTTTCTTT.

The gene calls are TRBV7-2 and TRBJ2-7; 9 bases fit TRBD1. Trimming at V came to 1 base and at J to 3 bases, leaving 4 bases not matched to a gene. CDR3 length equals 15 residues. The germline V gene has CDR1 SGHTA and CDR2 FQGNSA. In nucleotides, the CDR3 is TGTGCCAGCAGCTTAGGGACAGGGGTGGGCTACGAGCAGTACTTC. Amino acids: CASSLGTGVGYEQYF.

There are a few counts of this clonotype. The chain is built from TRBV5-4 and TRBJ2-5; 11 bases fit TRBD1. CDR3 length: 15 residues. The germline V gene has CDR1 SGHNT and CDR2 YYREEE (reference sequence). V was pared by 4 bases and J by 5 bases, with 7 bases of the junction left unmatched. The CDR3 reads CASSATGTGGETQYF. The CDR3 bases are TGTGCCAGCAGCGCCACCGGGACAGGGGGTGAGACCCAGTACTTC.